This T cell receptor beta chain was documented in a study of shared clonotypes between healthy human individuals. For the study at large: The study used three CD4 naive, three CD4 memory, two CD8 naive and one CD8 memory plate per donor.

Each cell subset's genomic DNA was divided evenly among several immunoSEQ plates. Method: immunoSEQ multiplex PCR; TCRdb's copy keeps in-frame clones and lacks some. The sample shows 1.5 million to 1.9 million clones, roughly 98% of them seen only once. CDR3 length: 16 amino acids. V dropped 8 bases and J dropped 0; count of bases not matched to a gene: 10. Germline CDR1 reads MNHEY; CDR2 reads SMNVEV (reference sequence). The sequence was obtained from a man aged 25-45 years in good health. V gene TRBV27 combines with J gene TRBJ2-7, with 10 positions matching TRBD2. Sequenced sample: naive CD4+ T cells sorted from blood. The subset here: CD45RA+ positively selected. The CDR3 coding sequence is TGTGCCAGCGGACGGGTTAGCGGGAGGCCCTCCTACGAGCAGTACTTC. Translated, it gives CASGRVSGRPSYEQYF.